This record covers a single T cell receptor beta chain. This clone has only a few counts. No cognate antigen has been identified for it. No qualities accompany the bases; no much larger clone lies one base away. CDR1 and CDR2, per the germline V gene, are SGHRS and YFSETQ. Clipping removes 0 bases from V and 0 bases from J, with 4 as the unmatched junction base count. The CDR3 holds 17 amino acids from the cysteine to the phenylalanine. Just CDR3 DNA is preserved here, 51 bases in frame from base 1. This entry belongs to a study of T cell responses to AZD1222 COVID-19 vaccine (dated by TCRdb to the early 2020s). A note on the overall study: TCR sequencing covered 233 trial participants: about 210 given two doses of AZD1222 and about 26 given two doses of MenACWY control vaccine. Trial participants were enrolled by age into subgroups of 18-55, 56-69 and 70-plus years, and around 140, 26 and 57 TCR-sequenced participants, respectively, were included in these subgroups. The full study reports these points: The whole spike protein was spanned by vaccine-associated CD4 TCRs, and dominant responses were seen in regions 160-218 and 743-854. Because no day 14 peak-response samples were available, repertoires were characterized only after the peak T cell response. Reportedly, close to half of the unique spike-specific TCRs recognized epitopes lying outside the regions that are mutated in the B.1.351 and B.1.1.7 variants. A significant rise in spike-specific TCR breadth and depth was observed after two AZD1222 doses relative to day 0 and relative to MenACWY recipients. Conclusions about previously exposed vaccinees are limited because only six or seven AZD1222 recipients were SARS-CoV-2 seropositive at baseline. In the small 56-69-year group, the increase in depth fell short of significance, most likely because of low power. Most participants were white British and females outnumbered males, and the authors suggested that clonal diversity may have been underestimated.

What the time point label conveys for this sample: about 28 days (+/-7) after the second vaccine dose. AZD1222 recipients whose second dose came at about 4 weeks and those whose second dose came at about 12 weeks were combined into one group, since spike-specific TCR depth and breadth did not differ between the two schedules. Samples from vaccinated people were obtained from the UK trials COV001 and COV002, which included a single-blind randomized controlled phase 2/3 trial of AZD1222 (ChAdOx1 nCoV-19) in healthy adults. For TCRbeta chain sequencing, PBMC samples were collected from trial participants at day 0 and at day 28 after the second dose. The CDR3 regions of human TCRbeta chains were subjected to immunosequencing. For the original study's pipeline: Repertoire TCRs were matched against a reference library of SARS-CoV-2-specific TCRs generated with the MIRA antigen-specificity platform. Breadth was defined as the fraction of unique TCRs that were SARS-CoV-2-associated, and depth was defined as the fraction of total T cells that were SARS-CoV-2-associated. Using the MIRA data, each spike-specific TCR was assigned both to the spike region to which the TCR was reactive and to a CD4 or CD8 class. Log10-transformed breadth and depth values were compared by one-way ANOVA with Sidak's multiple comparisons tests. The table was pulled from immuneACCESS by TCRdb, which kept in-frame rearrangements only. Such tables lose some clones; where checked, under half of the loss comes from unresolved V genes, and the rest has no known cause. The V and J calls and the clone size are those of that table, but D and trimming were determined from the DNA. The sample data list about 94,000 clones, and about 85% of these were observed just once. The ten top clones hold around 5% of the sample.

This TCR came from an adult who received the AZD1222 COVID-19 vaccine. Sequenced here: peripheral blood, sampled 28 days after the second AZD1222 dose. The V and J genes are TRBV5-1 and TRBJ2-3; 10 central nucleotides agree with TRBD1. The DNA is TGCGCCAGCAGCTTGGCGACAGGGGGCCCTAGCACAGATACGCAGTATTTT. Its amino acids are CASSLATGGPSTDTQYF.